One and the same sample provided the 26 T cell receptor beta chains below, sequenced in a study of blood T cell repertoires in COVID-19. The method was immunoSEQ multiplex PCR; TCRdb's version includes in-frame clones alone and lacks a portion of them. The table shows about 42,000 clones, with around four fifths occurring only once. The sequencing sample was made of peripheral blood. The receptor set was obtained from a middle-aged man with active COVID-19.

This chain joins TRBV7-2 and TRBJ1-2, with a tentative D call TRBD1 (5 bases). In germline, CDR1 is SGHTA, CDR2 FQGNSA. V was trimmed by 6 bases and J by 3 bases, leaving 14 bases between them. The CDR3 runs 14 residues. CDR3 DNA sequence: TGTGCCAGCAGGAGGGGAGGGGCGTACTATGGCTACACCTTC. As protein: CASRRGGAYYGYTF.

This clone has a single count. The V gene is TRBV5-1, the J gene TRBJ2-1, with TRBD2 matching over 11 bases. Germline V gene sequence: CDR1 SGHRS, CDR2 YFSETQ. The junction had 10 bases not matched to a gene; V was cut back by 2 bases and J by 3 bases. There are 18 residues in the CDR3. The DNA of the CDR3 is TGCGCCAGCAGCTTACTAGCGGGAGTGGCCTGGCACTACAATGAGCAGTTCTTC. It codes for CASSLLAGVAWHYNEQFF. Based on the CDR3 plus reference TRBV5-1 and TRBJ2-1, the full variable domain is KAGVTQTPRYLIKTRGQQVTLSCSPISGHRSVSWYQQTPGQGLQFLFEYFSETQRNKGNFPGRFSGRQFSNSRSEMNVSTLELGDSALYLCASSLLAGVAWHYNEQFFGPGTRLTVL.

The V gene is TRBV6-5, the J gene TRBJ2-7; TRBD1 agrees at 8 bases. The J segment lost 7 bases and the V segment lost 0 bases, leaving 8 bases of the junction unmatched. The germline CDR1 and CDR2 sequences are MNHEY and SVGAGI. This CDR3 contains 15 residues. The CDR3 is CASSYSIGTGKEQYF. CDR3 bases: TGTGCCAGCAGTTACTCGATCGGGACAGGTAAAGAGCAGTACTTC.

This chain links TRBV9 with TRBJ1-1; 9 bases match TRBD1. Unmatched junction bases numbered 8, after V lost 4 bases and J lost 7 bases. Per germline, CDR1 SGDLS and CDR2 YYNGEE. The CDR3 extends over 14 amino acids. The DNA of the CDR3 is TGTGCCAGCAGCACAGGGGGCTCCATCGGTGAAGCTTTCTTT. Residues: CASSTGGSIGEAFF.

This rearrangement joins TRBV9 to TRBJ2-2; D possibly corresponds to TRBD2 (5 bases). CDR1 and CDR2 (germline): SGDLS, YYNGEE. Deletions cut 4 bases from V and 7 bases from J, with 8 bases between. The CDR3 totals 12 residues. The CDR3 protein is CASSFRGGELFF. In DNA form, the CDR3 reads TGTGCCAGCAGCTTTCGGGGCGGGGAGCTGTTTTTT.

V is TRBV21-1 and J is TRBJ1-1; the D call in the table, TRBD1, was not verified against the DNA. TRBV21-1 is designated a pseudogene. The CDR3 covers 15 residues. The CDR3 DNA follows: TGTGCCAGCAGCAAAGATGAGAGGGACAGGGGGCAAGCTTTCTTT. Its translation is CASSKDERDRGQAFF.

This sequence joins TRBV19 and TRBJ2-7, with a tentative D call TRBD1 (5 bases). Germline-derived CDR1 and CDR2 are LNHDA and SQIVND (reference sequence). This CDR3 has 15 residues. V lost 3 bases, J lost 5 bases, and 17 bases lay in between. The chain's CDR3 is CASSITDSRTNEQYF. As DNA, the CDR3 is TGTGCCAGTAGTATCACCGACAGTAGGACGAACGAGCAGTACTTC.

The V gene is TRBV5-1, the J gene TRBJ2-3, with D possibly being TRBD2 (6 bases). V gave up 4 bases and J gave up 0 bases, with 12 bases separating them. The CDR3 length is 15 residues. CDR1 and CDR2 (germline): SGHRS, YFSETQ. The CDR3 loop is CASSTQRGSTDTQYF. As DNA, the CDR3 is TGCGCCAGCAGCACGCAACGGGGGAGCACAGATACGCAGTATTTT.

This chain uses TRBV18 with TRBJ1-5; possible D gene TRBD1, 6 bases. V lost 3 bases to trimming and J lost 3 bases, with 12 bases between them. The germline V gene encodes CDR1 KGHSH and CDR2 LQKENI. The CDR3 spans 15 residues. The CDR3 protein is CASSPNTGINQPQHF. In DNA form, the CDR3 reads TGTGCCAGCTCACCTAATACAGGGATCAATCAGCCCCAGCATTTT.

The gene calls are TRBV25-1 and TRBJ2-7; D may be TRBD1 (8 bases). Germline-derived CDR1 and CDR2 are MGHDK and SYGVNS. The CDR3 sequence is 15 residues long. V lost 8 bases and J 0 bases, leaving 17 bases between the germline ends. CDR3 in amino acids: CASPLGGTGSYEQYF. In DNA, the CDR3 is TGTGCCAGCCCCCTGGGGGGGACAGGCTCCTACGAGCAGTACTTC.

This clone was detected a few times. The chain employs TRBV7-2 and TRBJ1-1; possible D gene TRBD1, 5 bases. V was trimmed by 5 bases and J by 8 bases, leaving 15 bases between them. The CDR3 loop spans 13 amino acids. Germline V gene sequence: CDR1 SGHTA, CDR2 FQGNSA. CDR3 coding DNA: TGTGCCAGCAGCCCCTGGGGGGAGGGAGAAGCTTTCTTT. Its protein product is CASSPWGEGEAFF.

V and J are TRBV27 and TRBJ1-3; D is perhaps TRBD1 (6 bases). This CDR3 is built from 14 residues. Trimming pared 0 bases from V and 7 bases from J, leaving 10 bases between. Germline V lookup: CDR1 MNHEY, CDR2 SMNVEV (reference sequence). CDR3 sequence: CASSLSAGVNTIYF. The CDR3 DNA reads TGTGCCAGCAGTTTATCGGCAGGGGTGAACACCATATATTTT.

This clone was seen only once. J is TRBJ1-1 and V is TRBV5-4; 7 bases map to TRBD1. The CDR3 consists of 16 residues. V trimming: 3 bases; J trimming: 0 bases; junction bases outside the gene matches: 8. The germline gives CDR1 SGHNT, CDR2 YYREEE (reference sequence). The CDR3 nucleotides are TGTGCCAGCAGCTCTGCCCTGGGACAGATGAACACTGAAGCTTTCTTT. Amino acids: CASSSALGQMNTEAFF.

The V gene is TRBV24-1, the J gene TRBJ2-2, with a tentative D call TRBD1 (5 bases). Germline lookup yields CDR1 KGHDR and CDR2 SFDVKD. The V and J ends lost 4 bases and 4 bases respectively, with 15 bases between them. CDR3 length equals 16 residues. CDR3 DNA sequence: TGTGCCACCAGTGAAGCAGGGCGCGAGAGCACCGGGGAGCTGTTTTTT. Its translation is CATSEAGRESTGELFF.

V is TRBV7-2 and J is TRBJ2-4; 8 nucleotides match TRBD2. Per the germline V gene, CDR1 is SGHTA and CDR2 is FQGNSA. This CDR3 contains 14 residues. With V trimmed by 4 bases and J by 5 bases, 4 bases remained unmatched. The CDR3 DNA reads TGTGCCAGCAGCTCCGTAGCGGGGCAAAACATTCAGTACTTC. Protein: CASSSVAGQNIQYF. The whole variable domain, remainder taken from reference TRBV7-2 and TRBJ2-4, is GAGVSQSPSNKVTEKGKDVELRCDPISGHTALYWYRQSLGQGLEFLIYFQGNSAPDKSGLPSDRFSAERTGGSVSTLTIQRTQQEDSAVYLCASSSVAGQNIQYFGAGTRLSVL.

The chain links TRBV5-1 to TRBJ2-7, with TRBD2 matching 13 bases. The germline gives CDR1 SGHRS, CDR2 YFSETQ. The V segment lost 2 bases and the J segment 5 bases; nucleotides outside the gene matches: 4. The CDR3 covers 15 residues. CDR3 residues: CASSFTSGRENEQYF. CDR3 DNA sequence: TGCGCCAGCAGCTTTACTAGCGGGAGGGAAAACGAGCAGTACTTC.

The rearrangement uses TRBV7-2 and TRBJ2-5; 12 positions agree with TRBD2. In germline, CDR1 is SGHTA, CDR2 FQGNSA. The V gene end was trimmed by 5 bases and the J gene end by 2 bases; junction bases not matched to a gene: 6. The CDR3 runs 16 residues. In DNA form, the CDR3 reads TGTGCCAGCAGCCAACGGACTAGCGGGGCACAAGAGACCCAGTACTTC. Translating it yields CASSQRTSGAQETQYF.

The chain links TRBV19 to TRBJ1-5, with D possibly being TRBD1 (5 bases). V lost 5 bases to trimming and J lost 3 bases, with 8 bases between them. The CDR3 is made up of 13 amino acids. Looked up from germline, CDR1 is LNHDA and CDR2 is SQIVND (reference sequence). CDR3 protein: CASSSRVNQPQHF. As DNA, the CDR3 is TGTGCCAGTAGTTCCAGGGTCAATCAGCCCCAGCATTTT.

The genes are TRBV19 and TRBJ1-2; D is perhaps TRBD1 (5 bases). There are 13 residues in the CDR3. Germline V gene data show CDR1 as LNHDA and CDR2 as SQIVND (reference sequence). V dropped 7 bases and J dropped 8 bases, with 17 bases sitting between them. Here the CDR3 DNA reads TGTGCCAGTAAAGTGTGGGGCTTTATCGGCTACACCTTC. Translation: CASKVWGFIGYTF.

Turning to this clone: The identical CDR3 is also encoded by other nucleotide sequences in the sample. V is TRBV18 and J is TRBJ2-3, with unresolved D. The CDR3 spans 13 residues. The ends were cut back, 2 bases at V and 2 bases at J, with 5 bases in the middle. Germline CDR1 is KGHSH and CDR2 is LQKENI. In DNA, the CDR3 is TGTGCCAGCTCACCATCCCTCACAGATACGCAGTATTTT. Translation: CASSPSLTDTQYF.

The CDR3 loop reads CASTSGPYEQYF. CDR3 nucleotides: TGTGCCAGCACCTCAGGTCCCTACGAGCAGTACTTC. The chain carries TRBV6-5 and TRBJ2-7, with D unclear. Germline loops: CDR1 MNHEY, CDR2 SVGAGI. The CDR3 spans 12 residues. Trimming took 7 bases from V and 2 from J, leaving 9 bases between them.

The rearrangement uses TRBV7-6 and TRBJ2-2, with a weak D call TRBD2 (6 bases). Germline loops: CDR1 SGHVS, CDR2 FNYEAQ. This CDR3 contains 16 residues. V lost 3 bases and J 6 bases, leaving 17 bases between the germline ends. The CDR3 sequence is CASSFPTSKDAGELFF. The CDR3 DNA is TGTGCCAGCAGCTTCCCAACTAGCAAGGACGCCGGGGAGCTGTTTTTT. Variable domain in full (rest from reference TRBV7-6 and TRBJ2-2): GAGVSQSPRYKVTKRGQDVALRCDPISGHVSLYWYRQALGQGPEFLTYFNYEAQQDKSGLPNDRFSAERPEGSISTLTIQRTEQRDSAMYRCASSFPTSKDAGELFFGEGSRLTVL.

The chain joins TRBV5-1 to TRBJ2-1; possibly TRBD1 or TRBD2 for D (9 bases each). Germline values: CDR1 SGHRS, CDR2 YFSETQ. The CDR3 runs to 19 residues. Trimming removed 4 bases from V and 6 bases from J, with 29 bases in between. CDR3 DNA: TGCGCCAGCAGCGGGACAGGGCGCGCGGCGGGGGGGCTTGTCAATGAGCAGTTCTTC. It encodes CASSGTGRAAGGLVNEQFF. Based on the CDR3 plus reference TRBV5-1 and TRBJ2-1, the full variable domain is KAGVTQTPRYLIKTRGQQVTLSCSPISGHRSVSWYQQTPGQGLQFLFEYFSETQRNKGNFPGRFSGRQFSNSRSEMNVSTLELGDSALYLCASSGTGRAAGGLVNEQFFGPGTRLTVL.

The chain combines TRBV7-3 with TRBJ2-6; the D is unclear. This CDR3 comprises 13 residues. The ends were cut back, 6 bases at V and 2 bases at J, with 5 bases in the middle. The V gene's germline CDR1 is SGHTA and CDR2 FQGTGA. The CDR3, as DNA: TGTGCCAGCAGGAGGACTGGGGCCAACGTCCTGACTTTC. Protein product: CASRRTGANVLTF.

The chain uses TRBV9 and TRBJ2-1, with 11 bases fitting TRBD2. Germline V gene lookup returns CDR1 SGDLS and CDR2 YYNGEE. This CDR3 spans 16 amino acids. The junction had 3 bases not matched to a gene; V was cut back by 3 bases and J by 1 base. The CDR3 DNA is TGTGCCAGCAGCGGTATAGCGGGAGGGTCCTACAATGAGCAGTTCTTC. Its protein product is CASSGIAGGSYNEQFF.

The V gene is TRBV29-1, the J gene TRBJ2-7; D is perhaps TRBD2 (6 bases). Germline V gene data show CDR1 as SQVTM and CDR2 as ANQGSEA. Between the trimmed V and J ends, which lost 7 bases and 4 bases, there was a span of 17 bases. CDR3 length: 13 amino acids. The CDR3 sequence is CSGPAGSGYEQYF. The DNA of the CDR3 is TGCAGCGGGCCGGCGGGATCTGGGTACGAGCAGTACTTC.